The subject of this entry is one TCR beta chain. Its antigen is undetermined. The data were taken from a study of CD8+ T cells in alopecia areata. Points from the study as a whole: While tofacitinib was given, many expanded lesional clones persisted in scalp and blood.

cDNA serving as the sequencing template came from extracted, reverse transcribed RNA. Method: immunoSEQ multiplex PCR; TCRdb's copy keeps in-frame clones and lacks some. The sample has about 290,000 clones; more than 45% are singletons. V was pared by 1 base and J by 7 bases, with 8 bases between. The CDR3 extends over 14 amino acids. The germline V gene encodes CDR1 LGHNA and CDR2 YNFKEQ. Regarding treatment: oral pan-JAK inhibitor, 5-10 mg twice daily. Sequencing used CD4+ T cells sorted from blood, obtained at week 24, from a patient treated with tofacitinib. V usage is TRBV4-2 and J usage is TRBJ1-6, with D perhaps matching TRBD1 (5 bases). The receptor was derived from a human donor with alopecia areata. CDR3 loop: CASSQAQANSPLHF. The CDR3 bases are TGTGCCAGCAGCCAAGCACAGGCCAATTCACCCCTCCACTTT.